This T cell receptor beta chain was recovered during a study of memory CD8 T cells in hepatitis C reinfection. Across the whole study: Chronic HCV followed reinfection in a couple of donors who cleared primary infection. Late/post reinfection sampling occurred 12 to 24 weeks after detected reinfection.

Stated time point: late/post reinfection, 12 to 24 weeks after detection. TCR sequencing was done directly ex vivo on sorted cells, without expansion in vitro. Control naive CD8 T cells came from a couple of donors at all three reinfection time points. Study-level results: About 5 donors were too few for definitive public clonotype conclusions.

Notes on this clone: Its specificity is not known.

Sequencing used immunoSEQ multiplex PCR; TCRdb keeps in-frame clones, though not all of them. The table has about 50,000 clones, roughly 89% seen once; the top ten hold more than 0.6%. The CDR3 extends over 16 amino acids. After removal of 4 bases from V and 6 bases from J, the junction contained 7 bases not matched to a gene. From germline, CDR1 is SEHNR and CDR2 FQNEAQ (reference sequence). Input material: naive CD8+ T cells sorted from blood. This TCR came from a man between 18 and 35 years old with hepatitis C virus infection. The V and J genes are TRBV7-9 and TRBJ2-2; TRBD2 aligns across 11 bases. The CDR3 region is CASSYTSGGVPGELFF. In nucleotides, the CDR3 is TGTGCCAGCAGCTACACTAGCGGGGGTGTACCCGGGGAGCTGTTTTTT.